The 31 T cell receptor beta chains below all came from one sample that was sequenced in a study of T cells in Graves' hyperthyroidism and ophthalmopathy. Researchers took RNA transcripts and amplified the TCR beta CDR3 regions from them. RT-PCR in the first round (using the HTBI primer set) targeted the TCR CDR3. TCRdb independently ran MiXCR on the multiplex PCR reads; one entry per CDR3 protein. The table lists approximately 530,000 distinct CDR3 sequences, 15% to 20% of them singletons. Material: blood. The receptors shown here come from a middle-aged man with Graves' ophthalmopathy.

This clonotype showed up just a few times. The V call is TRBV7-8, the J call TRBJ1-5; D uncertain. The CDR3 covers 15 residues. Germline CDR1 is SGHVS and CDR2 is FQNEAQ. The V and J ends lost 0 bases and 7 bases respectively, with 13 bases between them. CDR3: CASSLAPGLVQPQHF. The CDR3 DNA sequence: TGTGCCAGCAGCTTAGCACCTGGGCTAGTACAGCCCCAGCATTTT.

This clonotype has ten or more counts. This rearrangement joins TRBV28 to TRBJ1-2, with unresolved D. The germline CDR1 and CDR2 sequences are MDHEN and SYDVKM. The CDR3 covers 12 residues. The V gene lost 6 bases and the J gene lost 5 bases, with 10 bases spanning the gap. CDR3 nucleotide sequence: TGTGCCAGCAGAGAGGGATTATATGGCTACACCTTC. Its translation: CASREGLYGYTF.

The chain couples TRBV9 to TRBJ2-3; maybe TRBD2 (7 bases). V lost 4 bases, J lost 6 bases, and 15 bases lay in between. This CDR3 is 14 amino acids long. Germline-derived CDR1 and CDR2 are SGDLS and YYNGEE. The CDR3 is CASSPSGEGDTQYF. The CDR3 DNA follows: TGTGCCAGCAGCCCCTCAGGGGAGGGGGATACGCAGTATTTT.

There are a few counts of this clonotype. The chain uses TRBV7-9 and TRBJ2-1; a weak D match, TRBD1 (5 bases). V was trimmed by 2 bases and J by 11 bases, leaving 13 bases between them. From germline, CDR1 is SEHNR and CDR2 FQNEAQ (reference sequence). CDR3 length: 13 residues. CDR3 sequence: CASSLPRDNKQFF. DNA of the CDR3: TGTGCCAGCAGCTTACCCAGGGATAATAAGCAGTTCTTC.

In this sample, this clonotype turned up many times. The CDR3 DNA reads as TGTGCCTGGAGTGTCCTAGCGGGGGTAACCTACGAGCAGTACTTC. It translates to CAWSVLAGVTYEQYF. This chain connects TRBV30 to TRBJ2-7, with 10 positions matching TRBD2. The germline V gene encodes CDR1 GTSNPN and CDR2 SVGIG (reference sequence). The CDR3 loop spans 15 amino acids. J was trimmed by 2 bases and V by 0 bases; bases with no gene match: 4. Based on the CDR3 plus reference TRBV30 and TRBJ2-7, the full variable domain is SQTIHQWPATLVQPVGSPLSLECTVEGTSNPNLYWYRQAAGRGLQLLFYSVGIGQISSEVPQNLSASRPQDRQFILSSKKLLLSDSGFYLCAWSVLAGVTYEQYFGPGTRLTVT.

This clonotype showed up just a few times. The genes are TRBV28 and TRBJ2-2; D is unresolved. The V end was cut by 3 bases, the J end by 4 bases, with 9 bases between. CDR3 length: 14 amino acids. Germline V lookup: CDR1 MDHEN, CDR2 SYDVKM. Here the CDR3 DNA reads TGTGCCAGCAGTTTTGCCAGCCTCACCGGGGAGCTGTTTTTT. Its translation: CASSFASLTGELFF.

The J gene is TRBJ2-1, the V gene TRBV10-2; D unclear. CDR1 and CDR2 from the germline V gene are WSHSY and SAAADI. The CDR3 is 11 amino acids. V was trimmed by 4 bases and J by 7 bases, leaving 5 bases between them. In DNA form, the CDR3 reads TGCGCCAGCAGTGTTAGGAATGAGCAGTTCTTC. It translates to CASSVRNEQFF.

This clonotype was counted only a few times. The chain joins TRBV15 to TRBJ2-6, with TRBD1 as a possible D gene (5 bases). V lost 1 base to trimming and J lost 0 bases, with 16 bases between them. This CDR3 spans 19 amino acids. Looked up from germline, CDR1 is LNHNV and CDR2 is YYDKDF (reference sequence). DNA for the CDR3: TGTGCCACCAGCAGAGTCGCAGGGCCCCACTTCTCTGGGGCCAACGTCCTGACTTTC. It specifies CATSRVAGPHFSGANVLTF.

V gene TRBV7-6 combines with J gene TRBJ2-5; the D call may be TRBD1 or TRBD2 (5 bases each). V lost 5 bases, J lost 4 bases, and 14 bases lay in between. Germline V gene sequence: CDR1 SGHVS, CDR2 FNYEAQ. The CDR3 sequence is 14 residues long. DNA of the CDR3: TGTGCCAGCAGCCCCCTGGCAGGGAGAGAGACCCAGTACTTC. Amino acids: CASSPLAGRETQYF. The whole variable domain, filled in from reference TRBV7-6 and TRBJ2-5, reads GAGVSQSPRYKVTKRGQDVALRCDPISGHVSLYWYRQALGQGPEFLTYFNYEAQQDKSGLPNDRFSAERPEGSISTLTIQRTEQRDSAMYRCASSPLAGRETQYFGPGTRLLVL.

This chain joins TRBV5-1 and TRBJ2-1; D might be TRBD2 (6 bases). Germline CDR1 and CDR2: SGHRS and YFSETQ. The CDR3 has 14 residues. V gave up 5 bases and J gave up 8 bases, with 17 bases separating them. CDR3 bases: TGCGCCAGCAGTATACTAGCATCGCAGGATGAGCAGTTCTTC. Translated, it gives CASSILASQDEQFF.

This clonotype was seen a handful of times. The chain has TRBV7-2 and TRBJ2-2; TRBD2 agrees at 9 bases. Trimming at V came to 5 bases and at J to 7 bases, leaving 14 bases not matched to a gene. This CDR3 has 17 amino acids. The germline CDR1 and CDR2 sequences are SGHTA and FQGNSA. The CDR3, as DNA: TGTGCCAGCAGCCAAGTTTTGCGGGGGGGCCGGGGCGGGGAGCTGTTTTTT. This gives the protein CASSQVLRGGRGGELFF. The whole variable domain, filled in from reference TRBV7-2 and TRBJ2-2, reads GAGVSQSPSNKVTEKGKDVELRCDPISGHTALYWYRQSLGQGLEFLIYFQGNSAPDKSGLPSDRFSAERTGGSVSTLTIQRTQQEDSAVYLCASSQVLRGGRGGELFFGEGSRLTVL.

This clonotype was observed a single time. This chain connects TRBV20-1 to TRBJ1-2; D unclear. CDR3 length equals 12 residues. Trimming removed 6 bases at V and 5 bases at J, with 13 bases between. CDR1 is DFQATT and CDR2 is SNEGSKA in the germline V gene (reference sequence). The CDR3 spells CSALPTGYGYTF. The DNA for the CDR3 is TGCAGTGCCCTACCTACGGGGTATGGCTACACCTTC.

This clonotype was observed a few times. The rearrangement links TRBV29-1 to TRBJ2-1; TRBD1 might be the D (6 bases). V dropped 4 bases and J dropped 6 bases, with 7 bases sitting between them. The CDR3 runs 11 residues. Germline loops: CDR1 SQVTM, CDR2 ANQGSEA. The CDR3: CSVAQGNEQFF. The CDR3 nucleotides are TGCAGCGTTGCACAGGGCAATGAGCAGTTCTTC.

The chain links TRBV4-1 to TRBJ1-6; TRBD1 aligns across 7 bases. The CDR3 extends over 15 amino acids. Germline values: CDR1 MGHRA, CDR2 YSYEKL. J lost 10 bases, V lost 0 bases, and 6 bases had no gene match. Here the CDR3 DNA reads TGCGCCAGCAGCCAAGAGGTGACAGGGAGCTCACCCCTCCACTTT. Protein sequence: CASSQEVTGSSPLHF.

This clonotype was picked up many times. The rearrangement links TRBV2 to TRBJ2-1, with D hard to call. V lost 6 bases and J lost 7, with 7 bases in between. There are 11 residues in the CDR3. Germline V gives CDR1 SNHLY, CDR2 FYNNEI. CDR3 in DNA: TGTGCCAGCAGGGCCCTGAATGAGCAGTTCTTC. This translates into CASRALNEQFF.

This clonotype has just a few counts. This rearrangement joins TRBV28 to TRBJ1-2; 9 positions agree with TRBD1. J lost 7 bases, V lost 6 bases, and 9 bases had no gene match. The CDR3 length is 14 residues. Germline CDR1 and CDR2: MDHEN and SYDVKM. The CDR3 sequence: CASRTQGAPSGYTF. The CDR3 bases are TGTGCCAGCAGAACACAGGGGGCGCCGAGTGGCTACACCTTC.

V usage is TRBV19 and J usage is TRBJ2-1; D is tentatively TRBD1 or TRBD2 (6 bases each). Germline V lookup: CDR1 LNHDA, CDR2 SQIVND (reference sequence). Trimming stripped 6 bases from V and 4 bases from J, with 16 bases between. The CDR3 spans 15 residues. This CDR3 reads CASRARGERYNEQFF. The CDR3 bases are TGTGCCAGTAGGGCGAGGGGGGAAAGGTACAATGAGCAGTTCTTC.

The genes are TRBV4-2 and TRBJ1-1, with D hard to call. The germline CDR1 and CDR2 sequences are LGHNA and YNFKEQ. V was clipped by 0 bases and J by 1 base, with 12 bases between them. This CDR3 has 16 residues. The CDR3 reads CASSQEVDLWNTEAFF. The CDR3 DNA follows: TGTGCCAGCAGCCAAGAAGTGGACCTTTGGAACACTGAAGCTTTCTTT.

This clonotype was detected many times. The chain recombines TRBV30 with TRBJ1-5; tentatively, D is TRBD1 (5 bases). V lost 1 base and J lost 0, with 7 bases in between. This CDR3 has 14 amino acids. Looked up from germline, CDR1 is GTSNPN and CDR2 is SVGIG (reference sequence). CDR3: CAWSGDGSNQPQHF. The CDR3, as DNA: TGTGCCTGGAGTGGGGACGGTAGCAATCAGCCCCAGCATTTT.

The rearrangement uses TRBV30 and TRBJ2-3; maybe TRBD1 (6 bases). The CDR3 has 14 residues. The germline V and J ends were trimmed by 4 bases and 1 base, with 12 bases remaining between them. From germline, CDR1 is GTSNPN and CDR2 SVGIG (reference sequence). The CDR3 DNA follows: TGTGCCTGGACGGACAGCCCGCGCACAGATACGCAGTATTTT. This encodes CAWTDSPRTDTQYF.

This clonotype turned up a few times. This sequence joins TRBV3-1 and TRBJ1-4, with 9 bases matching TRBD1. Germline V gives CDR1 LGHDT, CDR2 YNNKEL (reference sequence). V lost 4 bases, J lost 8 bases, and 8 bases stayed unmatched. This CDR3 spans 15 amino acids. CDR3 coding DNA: TGTGCCAGCAGCCGGGGCGCCGGGACAGGGGAAAAACTGTTTTTT. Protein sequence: CASSRGAGTGEKLFF.

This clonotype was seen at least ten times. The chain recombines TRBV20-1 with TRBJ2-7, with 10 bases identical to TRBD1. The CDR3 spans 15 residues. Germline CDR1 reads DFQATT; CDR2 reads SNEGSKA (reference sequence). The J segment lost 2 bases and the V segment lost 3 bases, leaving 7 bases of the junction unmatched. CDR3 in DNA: TGCAGTGCTAGTACAAGGGACAGGGGCCCCTACGAGCAGTACTTC. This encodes CSASTRDRGPYEQYF.

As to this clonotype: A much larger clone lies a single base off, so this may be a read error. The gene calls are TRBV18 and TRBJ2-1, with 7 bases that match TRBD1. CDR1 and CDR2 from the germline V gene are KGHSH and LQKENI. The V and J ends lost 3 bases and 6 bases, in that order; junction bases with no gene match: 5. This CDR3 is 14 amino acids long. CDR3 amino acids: CASSPLDRVNEQFF. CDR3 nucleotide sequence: TGTGCCAGCTCACCCCTTGACAGGGTCAATGAGCAGTTCTTC.

The CDR3 DNA reads as TGTGCCAGCAGTTTAGGAGTAGCGGCCCAGCGGTGGAATGAGCAGTTCTTC. As protein: CASSLGVAAQRWNEQFF. The chain recombines TRBV27 with TRBJ2-1; perhaps TRBD2 as D (6 bases). Germline CDR1 reads MNHEY; CDR2 reads SMNVEV (reference sequence). This CDR3 has 17 residues. With 2 bases removed from V and 7 bases from J, the gap between germline ends came to 21 bases.

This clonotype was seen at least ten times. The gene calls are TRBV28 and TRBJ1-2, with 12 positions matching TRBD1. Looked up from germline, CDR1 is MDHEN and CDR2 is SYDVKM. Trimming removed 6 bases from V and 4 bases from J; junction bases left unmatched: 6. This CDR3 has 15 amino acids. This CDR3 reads CASRGGQGAPYGYTF. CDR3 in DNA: TGTGCCAGCAGGGGGGGACAGGGGGCCCCCTATGGCTACACCTTC.

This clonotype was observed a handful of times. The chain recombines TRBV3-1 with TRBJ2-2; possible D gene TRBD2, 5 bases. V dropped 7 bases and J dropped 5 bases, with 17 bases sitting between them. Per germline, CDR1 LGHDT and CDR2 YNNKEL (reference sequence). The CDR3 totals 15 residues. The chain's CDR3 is CASTAGPPDTGELFF. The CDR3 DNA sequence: TGTGCCAGCACCGCGGGCCCCCCGGATACCGGGGAGCTGTTTTTT. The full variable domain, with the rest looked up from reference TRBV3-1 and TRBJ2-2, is DTAVSQTPKYLVTQMGNDKSIKCEQNLGHDTMYWYKQDSKKFLKIMFSYNNKELIINETVPNRFSPKSPDKAHLNLHINSLELGDSAVYFCASTAGPPDTGELFFGEGSRLTVL.

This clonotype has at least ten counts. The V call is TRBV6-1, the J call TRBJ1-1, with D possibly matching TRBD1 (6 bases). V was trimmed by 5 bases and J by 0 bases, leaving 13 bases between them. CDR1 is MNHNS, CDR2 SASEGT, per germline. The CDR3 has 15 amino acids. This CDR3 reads CASSPSGTLNTEAFF. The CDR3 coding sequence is TGTGCCAGCAGTCCGTCCGGGACATTGAACACTGAAGCTTTCTTT.

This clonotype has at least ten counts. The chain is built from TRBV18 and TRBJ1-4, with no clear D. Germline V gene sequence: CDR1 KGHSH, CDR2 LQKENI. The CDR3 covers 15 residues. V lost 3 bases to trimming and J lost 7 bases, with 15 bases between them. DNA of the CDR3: TGTGCCAGCTCACCGCGATCTGTGGTGGGTGAAAAACTGTTTTTT. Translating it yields CASSPRSVVGEKLFF.

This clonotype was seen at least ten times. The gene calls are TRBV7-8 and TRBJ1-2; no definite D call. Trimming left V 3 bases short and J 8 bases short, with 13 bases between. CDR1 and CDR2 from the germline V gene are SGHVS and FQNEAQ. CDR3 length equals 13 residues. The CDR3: CASSFEGTRGYTF. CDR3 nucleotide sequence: TGTGCCAGCAGCTTCGAGGGTACCAGGGGCTACACCTTC.

The CDR3 loop is CASSPRGTGGPGELFF. CDR3 sequence (DNA): TGTGCCAGCAGCCCACGGGGGACAGGGGGTCCCGGGGAGCTGTTTTTT. The V gene is TRBV9, the J gene TRBJ2-2, with 11 bases lining up with TRBD1. The V gene end was trimmed by 4 bases and the J gene end by 6 bases; junction bases not matched to a gene: 8. The CDR3 covers 16 residues. The V gene's germline CDR1 is SGDLS and CDR2 YYNGEE.

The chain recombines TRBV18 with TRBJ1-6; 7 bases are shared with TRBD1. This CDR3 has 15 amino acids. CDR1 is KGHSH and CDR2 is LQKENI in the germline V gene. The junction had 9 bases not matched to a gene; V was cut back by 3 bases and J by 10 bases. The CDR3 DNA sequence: TGTGCCAGCTCACCCGGACAGGCCCCGGGGTCACCCCTCCACTTT. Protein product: CASSPGQAPGSPLHF.